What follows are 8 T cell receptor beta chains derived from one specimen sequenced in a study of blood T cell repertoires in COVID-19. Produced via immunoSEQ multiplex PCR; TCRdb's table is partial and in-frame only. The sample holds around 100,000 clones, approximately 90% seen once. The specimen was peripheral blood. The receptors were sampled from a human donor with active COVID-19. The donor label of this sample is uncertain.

The CDR3 DNA reads TGTGCCACCAGCACGACAGGGGGCGGTTCACCCCTCCACTTT. It is translated as CATSTTGGGSPLHF. V is TRBV15 and J is TRBJ1-6; 10 positions agree with TRBD1. The V gene end was trimmed by 4 bases and the J gene end by 9 bases; junction bases not matched to a gene: 3. CDR3 length equals 14 residues. Germline values: CDR1 LNHNV, CDR2 YYDKDF (reference sequence).

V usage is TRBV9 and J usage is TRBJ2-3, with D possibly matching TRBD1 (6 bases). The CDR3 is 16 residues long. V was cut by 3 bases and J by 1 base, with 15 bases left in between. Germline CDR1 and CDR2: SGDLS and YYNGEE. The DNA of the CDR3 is TGTGCCAGCAGCGCTTTAGCAGGGGAGCGCACAGATACGCAGTATTTT. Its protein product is CASSALAGERTDTQYF.

The DNA for the CDR3 is TGTGCCAGCCCTTGGGACAGGGGCGCTCGAGAGACCCAGTACTTC. This encodes CASPWDRGARETQYF. The rearrangement joins TRBV2 to TRBJ2-5; 10 bases align to TRBD1. There are 15 residues in the CDR3. V lost 8 bases, J lost 4 bases, and 10 bases stayed unmatched. Germline CDR1 and CDR2: SNHLY and FYNNEI. The full variable domain, rest sourced from reference TRBV2 and TRBJ2-5, is EPEVTQTPSHQVTQMGQEVILRCVPISNHLYFYWYRQILGQKVEFLVSFYNNEISEKSEIFDDQFSVERPDGSNFTLKIRSTKLEDSAMYFCASPWDRGARETQYFGPGTRLLVL.

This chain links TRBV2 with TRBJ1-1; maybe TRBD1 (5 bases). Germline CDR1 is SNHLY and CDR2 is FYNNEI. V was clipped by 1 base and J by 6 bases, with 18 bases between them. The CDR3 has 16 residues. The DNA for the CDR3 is TGTGCCAGCAGTGAAGGGGGCATTGCGGGAGCGGCTGAAGCTTTCTTT. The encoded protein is CASSEGGIAGAAEAFF.

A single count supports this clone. CDR3 DNA sequence: TGCAGCGTCCGGGAGATGAACACTGAAGCTTTCTTT. It is translated as CSVREMNTEAFF. This chain uses TRBV29-1 with TRBJ1-1, with D unclear. CDR3 length: 12 amino acids. V was clipped by 6 bases and J by 0 bases, with 8 bases between them. Germline-derived CDR1 and CDR2 are SQVTM and ANQGSEA.

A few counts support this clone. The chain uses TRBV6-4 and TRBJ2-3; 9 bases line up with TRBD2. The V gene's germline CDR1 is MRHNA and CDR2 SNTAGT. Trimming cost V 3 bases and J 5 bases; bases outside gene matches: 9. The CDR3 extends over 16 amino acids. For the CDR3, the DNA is TGTGCCAGCAGTGAAGGGGCGGGGGGGCCTATAGATACGCAGTATTTT. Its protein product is CASSEGAGGPIDTQYF.

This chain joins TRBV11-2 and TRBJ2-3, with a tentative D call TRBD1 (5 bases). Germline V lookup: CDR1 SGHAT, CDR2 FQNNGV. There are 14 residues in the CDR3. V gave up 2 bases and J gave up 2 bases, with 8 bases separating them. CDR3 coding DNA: TGTGCCAGCAGCTTAAGACAGACCACAGATACGCAGTATTTT. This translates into CASSLRQTTDTQYF.

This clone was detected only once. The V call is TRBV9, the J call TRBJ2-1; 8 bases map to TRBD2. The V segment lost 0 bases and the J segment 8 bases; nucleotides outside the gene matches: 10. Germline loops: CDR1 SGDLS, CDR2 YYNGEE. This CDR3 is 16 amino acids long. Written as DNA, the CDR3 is TGTGCCAGCAGCGTAGATGCGGGGGGATCGGGGGATGAGCAGTTCTTC. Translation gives CASSVDAGGSGDEQFF.